These T cell receptor beta chains were read from a single sample in a study of cytomegalovirus exposure and HLA in healthy donors. Profiled with immunoSEQ multiplex PCR; TCRdb holds only in-frame clones, not every one. In the table there are about 170,000 clones, about 78% of which are singletons. The sequencing sample was made of PBMCs. The receptors derive from a woman between 45 and 60 years old in good health and CMV-seropositive. The conserved cysteine and the conserved F or W are not part of the CDR3 here.

cdr3_length	v_call	j_call	cdr3_aa
12	TRBV10-3	TRBJ1-1	AIRREPMNTEAF
14	TRBV4-1	TRBJ1-4	ASRRPGTGRNEKLF
13	TRBV6-1	TRBJ2-5	ASSEMPGRRETQY
13	TRBV15	TRBJ2-4	ATSGRQGMGNIQY
12	TRBV15	TRBJ1-5	ATRNYLNDQPQH
12	TRBV5-6	TRBJ1-2	ASSLKRQFHGYT
12	TRBV2	TRBJ2-1	ASRGTEGSHEQF
13	TRBV6-1	TRBJ2-5	ASSELLAASGTQY
14	TRBV6-1	TRBJ2-5	ASSEALAGAQETQY
12	TRBV2	TRBJ1-5	ASRGDRGNQPQH
15	TRBV2	TRBJ1-1	ASSEIRDTTSNTEAF
17	TRBV18	TRBJ2-6	ASSPLPGQGASGANVLT
13	TRBV15	TRBJ1-5	ATSRDRQGNQPQH
11	TRBV6-5	TRBJ1-1	ASRVTGNTEAF